A single sample is the source of the 25 T cell receptor beta chains below, sequenced in a study of CD8+CD57+ T cells in acquired aplastic anemia. The TCR beta profiling, which covered VDJ combination and CDR3 sequence, was carried out using genomic DNA as the template. One entry per CDR3 protein, called by TCRdb with MiXCR from the reads. The sample has around 150,000 distinct CDR3 sequences; around 48% are singletons. Patients selected for sequencing had displayed CD8+CD57+ cell expansion by flow cytometry. The sequenced material came from sorted CD4+, CD8+, or CD8+CD57+ T cells (not recorded which) from PBMCs. These receptor sequences come from a human donor with aplastic anemia.

In this sample, this clonotype turned up many times. The chain combines TRBV24-1 with TRBJ2-1, with TRBD2 matching over 7 bases. V lost 0 bases, J lost 2 bases, and 6 bases stayed unmatched. This CDR3 has 17 residues. The germline V gene has CDR1 KGHDR and CDR2 SFDVKD. The CDR3 region is CATSDLRGEGTYNEQFF. The CDR3 DNA is TGTGCCACCAGTGATTTGCGCGGGGAGGGAACCTACAATGAGCAGTTCTTC.

The V and J genes are TRBV29-1 and TRBJ1-6; D remains unclear. V was trimmed by 4 bases and J by 7 bases, leaving 8 bases between them. The CDR3 covers 12 residues. Germline V gene sequence: CDR1 SQVTM, CDR2 ANQGSEA. The CDR3 sequence: CSVVGSNSPLHF. CDR3 in DNA: TGCAGCGTTGTAGGCAGCAATTCACCCCTCCACTTT. Supplemented by reference TRBV29-1 and TRBJ1-6, the full variable domain reads SAVISQKPSRDICQRGTSLTIQCQVDSQVTMMFWYRQQPGQSLTLIATANQGSEATYESGFVIDKFPISRPNLTFSTLTVSNMSPEDSSIYLCSVVGSNSPLHFGNGTRLTVT.

This clonotype was seen only once. This sequence joins TRBV15 and TRBJ2-7; D is tentatively TRBD1 or TRBD2 (5 bases each). The CDR3 spans 14 residues. V was shortened by 5 bases and J by 2 bases, with 13 bases between the two germline ends. Germline V gene data show CDR1 as LNHNV and CDR2 as YYDKDF (reference sequence). DNA of the CDR3: TGTGCCACCAGCGAGTCTCGAGGGGCCTACGAGCAGTACTTC. This sequence encodes CATSESRGAYEQYF.

This clonotype was detected ten times or more. J is TRBJ1-2 and V is TRBV6-1, with D unresolved. The CDR3 totals 14 residues. V was cut by 0 bases and J by 8 bases, with 13 bases left in between. Germline V gene sequence: CDR1 MNHNS, CDR2 SASEGT. In nucleotides, the CDR3 is TGTGCCAGCAGTGAAGCATGGGGAATGGGAGGCTACACCTTC. Amino acid sequence: CASSEAWGMGGYTF.

This chain uses TRBV7-8 with TRBJ2-5, with 9 bases that match TRBD2. This CDR3 has 15 residues. V trimming: 3 bases; J trimming: 2 bases; junction bases outside the gene matches: 4. Germline lookup yields CDR1 SGHVS and CDR2 FQNEAQ. The CDR3 spells CASSFWLAGQETQYF. The CDR3 nucleotides are TGTGCCAGCAGCTTTTGGCTAGCGGGGCAAGAGACCCAGTACTTC.

This clonotype is labeled as medium-sized. DNA of the CDR3: TGTGCCAGCAGCGAGATTAATTCACCCCTCCACTTT. Protein product: CASSEINSPLHF. The V and J genes are TRBV9 and TRBJ1-6; D is ambiguous. In germline, CDR1 is SGDLS, CDR2 YYNGEE. The length of the CDR3 is 12 residues. The V and J ends lost 3 bases and 6 bases respectively, with 4 bases between them.

Ten or more counts support this clonotype. The V and J genes are TRBV19 and TRBJ1-1; a weak D match, TRBD1 (6 bases). Germline V CDR1 and CDR2: LNHDA, SQIVND (reference sequence). V was trimmed by 3 bases and J by 3 bases, leaving 11 bases between them. This CDR3 contains 14 residues. CDR3 protein: CASSMGQGYTEAFF. Written as DNA, the CDR3 is TGTGCCAGTAGTATGGGCCAGGGGTACACTGAAGCTTTCTTT. Full variable domain (remainder filled in from reference TRBV19 and TRBJ1-1): DGGITQSPKYLFRKEGQNVTLSCEQNLNHDAMYWYRQDPGQGLRLIYYSQIVNDFQKGDIAEGYSVSREKKESFPLTVTSAQKNPTAFYLCASSMGQGYTEAFFGQGTRLTVV.

Ten or more counts support this clonotype. The chain combines TRBV6-1 with TRBJ1-1; TRBD1 might be the D (5 bases). CDR1 and CDR2 (germline): MNHNS, SASEGT. The ends were cut back, 5 bases at V and 0 bases at J, with 19 bases in the middle. CDR3 length: 17 residues. The CDR3 loop is CASSPSERTNMNTEAFF. DNA of the CDR3: TGTGCCAGCAGTCCTAGCGAGAGGACAAACATGAACACTGAAGCTTTCTTT.

The chain links TRBV10-3 to TRBJ1-4, with a possible D match to TRBD1 (5 bases). Germline CDR1 reads ENHRY; CDR2 reads SYGVKD. The CDR3 contains 12 residues. V was shortened by 6 bases and J by 5 bases, with 7 bases between the two germline ends. This CDR3 reads CAIRGGNEKLFF. In nucleotides, the CDR3 is TGTGCCATCAGGGGGGGGAATGAAAAACTGTTTTTT.

This clonotype was picked up many times. The rearrangement joins TRBV13 to TRBJ1-1; D ambiguous. CDR3 size: 14 residues. Germline-derived CDR1 and CDR2 are PRHDT and FYEKMQ (reference sequence). V lost 5 bases and J 0 bases, leaving 10 bases between the germline ends. CDR3 DNA sequence: TGTGCCAGCAGCCTGGGGATAATGAACACTGAAGCTTTCTTT. Translating gives CASSLGIMNTEAFF. Full variable domain (outside the CDR3, taken from reference TRBV13 and TRBJ1-1): AAGVIQSPRHLIKEKRETATLKCYPIPRHDTVYWYQQGPGQDPQFLISFYEKMQSDKGSIPDRFSAQQFSDYHSELNMSSLELGDSALYFCASSLGIMNTEAFFGQGTRLTVV.

The chain is built from TRBV19 and TRBJ2-1; 11 bases map to TRBD2. CDR3 length equals 15 residues. The germline V gene encodes CDR1 LNHDA and CDR2 SQIVND (reference sequence). After removal of 3 bases from V and 6 bases from J, the junction contained 4 bases not matched to a gene. DNA for the CDR3: TGTGCCAGTAGTATCATAGCGGGAGGGCTCAATGAGCAGTTCTTC. Translating it yields CASSIIAGGLNEQFF.

This clonotype has ten or more counts. The CDR3 here is CASSEGRVSYEQYF. The CDR3 coding sequence is TGTGCCAGCAGTGAAGGACGGGTCTCCTACGAGCAGTACTTC. V is TRBV2 and J is TRBJ2-7; D gene ambiguous. Germline CDR1 reads SNHLY; CDR2 reads FYNNEI. The CDR3 is made up of 14 amino acids. V dropped 1 base and J dropped 0 bases, with 7 bases sitting between them.

This clonotype was counted between two and nine times. The chain has TRBV5-1 and TRBJ2-1, with 9 nucleotides matching TRBD2. The V gene's germline CDR1 is SGHRS and CDR2 YFSETQ. The CDR3 contains 19 residues. V gave up 1 base and J gave up 4 bases; unmatched junction bases: 15. As DNA, the CDR3 is TGCGCCAGCAGCTTGTTTTACGTAGCGGGAGTTATGCTTTACAATGAGCAGTTCTTC. Protein: CASSLFYVAGVMLYNEQFF. The full variable domain, with the rest looked up from reference TRBV5-1 and TRBJ2-1, is KAGVTQTPRYLIKTRGQQVTLSCSPISGHRSVSWYQQTPGQGLQFLFEYFSETQRNKGNFPGRFSGRQFSNSRSEMNVSTLELGDSALYLCASSLFYVAGVMLYNEQFFGPGTRLTVL.

This sequence joins TRBV2 and TRBJ2-5; the D call may be TRBD1 or TRBD2 (6 bases each). The germline V gene encodes CDR1 SNHLY and CDR2 FYNNEI. This CDR3 has 10 residues. V was clipped by 11 bases and J by 5 bases, with 9 bases between them. DNA of the CDR3: TGTGCCGGGGGGCAGGAGACCCAGTACTTC. It yields the protein CAGGQETQYF. The full variable domain, rest sourced from reference TRBV2 and TRBJ2-5, is EPEVTQTPSHQVTQMGQEVILRCVPISNHLYFYWYRQILGQKVEFLVSFYNNEISEKSEIFDDQFSVERPDGSNFTLKIRSTKLEDSAMYFCAGGQETQYFGPGTRLLVL.

Worth noting for this clonotype: Possible read error: a much larger clone is one base away. The chain joins TRBV5-6 to TRBJ1-2, with D hard to call. The germline CDR1 and CDR2 sequences are SGHDT and YYEEEE. The CDR3 covers 16 residues. V lost 2 bases to trimming and J lost 4 bases, with 18 bases between them. CDR3 loop: CASSFDPQAKVYGYTF. The CDR3 DNA sequence: TGTGCCAGCAGCTTTGACCCTCAGGCGAAGGTCTATGGCTACACCTTC. Complete variable domain (other parts from reference TRBV5-6 and TRBJ1-2): DAGVTQSPTHLIKTRGQQVTLRCSPKSGHDTVSWYQQALGQGPQFIFQYYEEEERQRGNFPDRFSGHQFPNYSSELNVNALLLGDSALYLCASSFDPQAKVYGYTFGSGTRLTVV.

This clonotype has at least ten counts. This sequence joins TRBV27 and TRBJ1-2; TRBD1 agrees at 12 bases. This CDR3 contains 15 residues. The germline CDR1 and CDR2 sequences are MNHEY and SMNVEV (reference sequence). J was trimmed by 5 bases and V by 0 bases; bases with no gene match: 1. CDR3 sequence reads: CASSLSGQGAYGYTF. The CDR3 coding sequence is TGTGCCAGCAGTTTATCGGGACAGGGGGCTTATGGCTACACCTTC.

This clonotype was observed many times. This chain uses TRBV7-8 with TRBJ1-1, with TRBD1 as a possible D gene (6 bases). The germline V and J ends were trimmed by 4 bases and 1 base, with 16 bases remaining between them. The CDR3 covers 16 residues. The germline CDR1 and CDR2 sequences are SGHVS and FQNEAQ. CDR3 bases: TGTGCCAGCAGCTCTAGTGACAGGTCTCCGAACACTGAAGCTTTCTTT. Its protein product is CASSSSDRSPNTEAFF.

The genes are TRBV30 and TRBJ2-3; 7 bases are shared with TRBD2. The germline V gene has CDR1 GTSNPN and CDR2 SVGIG (reference sequence). This CDR3 spans 14 amino acids. V shed 5 bases, J shed 3 bases, and the junction held 8 bases outside the gene matches. CDR3 DNA sequence: TGTGCCTGGGGCTCTAGCGGATTTACAGATACGCAGTATTTT. Amino acid sequence: CAWGSSGFTDTQYF.

CDR3 loop: CASRETGAGNQPQHF. The CDR3 nucleotides are TGTGCCAGCAGGGAGACAGGAGCGGGCAATCAGCCCCAGCATTTT. The chain links TRBV2 to TRBJ1-5, with D possibly matching TRBD1 (6 bases). The CDR3 is 15 amino acids. The ends were cut back, 6 bases at V and 2 bases at J, with 14 bases in the middle. CDR1 and CDR2 from the germline V gene are SNHLY and FYNNEI.

This clonotype has ten or more counts. The chain uses TRBV19 and TRBJ2-1; 10 nucleotides align to TRBD2. The CDR3 is 14 residues long. Germline V lookup: CDR1 LNHDA, CDR2 SQIVND (reference sequence). Losses at the gene ends were 1 base for V and 9 bases for J; bases not matched to a gene: 3. CDR3 protein: CASSIAGLAVEQFF. The CDR3 coding sequence is TGTGCCAGTAGTATAGCTGGACTAGCGGTTGAGCAGTTCTTC.

This clonotype was observed a few times. V and J are TRBV7-2 and TRBJ1-2; D gene ambiguous. The germline V and J ends were trimmed by 0 bases and 5 bases, with 7 bases remaining between them. This CDR3 contains 13 residues. Per the germline V gene, CDR1 is SGHTA and CDR2 is FQGNSA. Here the CDR3 reads CASSLAGQYGYTF. The CDR3 region has the DNA TGTGCCAGCAGCTTAGCGGGTCAGTATGGCTACACCTTC.

The J gene is TRBJ2-7, the V gene TRBV7-9, with a tentative D call TRBD2 (6 bases). V was shortened by 5 bases and J by 5 bases, with 19 bases between the two germline ends. The CDR3 contains 15 residues. CDR1 is SEHNR, CDR2 FQNEAQ, per germline (reference sequence). CDR3 residues: CASSTRLVGIHEQYF. The CDR3 DNA reads as TGTGCCAGCAGCACAAGACTAGTGGGGATACACGAGCAGTACTTC.

This clonotype was observed many times. The gene calls are TRBV10-3 and TRBJ1-1, with D tentatively TRBD1 (5 bases). The CDR3 loop spans 13 amino acids. Germline V gives CDR1 ENHRY, CDR2 SYGVKD. With 4 bases removed from V and 0 bases from J, the gap between germline ends came to 6 bases. This CDR3 reads CAISVGVNTEAFF. As DNA, the CDR3 is TGTGCCATCAGTGTAGGGGTGAACACTGAAGCTTTCTTT.

This clonotype was counted only a few times. This chain joins TRBV2 and TRBJ2-3; D is undetermined. The CDR3 contains 11 residues. Deletions cut 11 bases from V and 2 bases from J, with 8 bases between. The germline V gene has CDR1 SNHLY and CDR2 FYNNEI. CDR3 DNA: TGTGCCGGACGACTCACAGATACGCAGTATTTT. Translating it yields CAGRLTDTQYF.

The chain is built from TRBV27 and TRBJ2-1; 7 bases agree with TRBD2. Losses at the gene ends were 5 bases for V and 3 bases for J; bases not matched to a gene: 7. Germline CDR1 is MNHEY and CDR2 is SMNVEV (reference sequence). The CDR3 spans 15 residues. CDR3 sequence: CASSLLAGVYNEQFF. The CDR3 DNA follows: TGTGCCAGCAGTCTTCTGGCGGGAGTCTACAATGAGCAGTTCTTC.